The sequence of this T cell receptor beta chain was determined in a study of cytomegalovirus exposure and HLA in healthy donors. Turning to the study itself: In a later analysis, it was reported that the 110 or so validation repertoires had been produced on the same platform as the roughly 700 repertoires belonging to the first cohort.

Trimming removed 3 bases at V and 3 bases at J, with 8 bases between. Germline values: CDR1 MNHEY, CDR2 SMNVEV (reference sequence). The CDR3 extends over 14 amino acids. On this clone: Its antigen is undetermined.

Study-level findings and limits: The classifier, whose performance was assessed in both the original and validation cohorts, reportedly diagnosed cytomegalovirus status with high specificity and sensitivity. According to a subsequent analysis, TCR clusters identified in the first cohort showed a tendency to co-occur across the roughly 120 validation repertoires.

Libraries were prepared by immunoSEQ multiplex PCR; TCRdb keeps only in-frame clonotypes and omits some of them. The table lists some 84,000 clones, just over 90% of them singletons. This chain links TRBV27 with TRBJ1-4; maybe TRBD1 (5 bases). The receptor comes from a man aged 30 to 45 in good health and CMV-seronegative. Sample: PBMCs. This CDR3 reads CASSLLGANEKLFF. The DNA of the CDR3 is TGTGCCAGCAGTTTGTTAGGGGCTAATGAAAAACTGTTTTTT.